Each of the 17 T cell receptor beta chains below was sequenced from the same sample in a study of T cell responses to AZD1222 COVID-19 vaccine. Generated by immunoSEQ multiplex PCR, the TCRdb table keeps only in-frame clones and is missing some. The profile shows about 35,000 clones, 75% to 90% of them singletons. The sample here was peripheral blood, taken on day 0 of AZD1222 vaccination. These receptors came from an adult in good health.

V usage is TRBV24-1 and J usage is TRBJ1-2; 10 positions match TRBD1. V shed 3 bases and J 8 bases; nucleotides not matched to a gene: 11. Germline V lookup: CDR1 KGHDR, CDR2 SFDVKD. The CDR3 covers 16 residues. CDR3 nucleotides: TGTGCCACCAGTGATAGGGACAGGGGAAGTGCGGCCGGCTACACCTTC. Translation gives CATSDRDRGSAAGYTF.

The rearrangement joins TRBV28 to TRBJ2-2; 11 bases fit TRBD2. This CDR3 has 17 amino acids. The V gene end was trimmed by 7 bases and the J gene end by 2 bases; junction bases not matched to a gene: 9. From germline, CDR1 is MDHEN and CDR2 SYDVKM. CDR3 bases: TGTGCCAGCATCTCCCTTAGCGGGAGGGGAAACACCGGGGAGCTGTTTTTT. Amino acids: CASISLSGRGNTGELFF.

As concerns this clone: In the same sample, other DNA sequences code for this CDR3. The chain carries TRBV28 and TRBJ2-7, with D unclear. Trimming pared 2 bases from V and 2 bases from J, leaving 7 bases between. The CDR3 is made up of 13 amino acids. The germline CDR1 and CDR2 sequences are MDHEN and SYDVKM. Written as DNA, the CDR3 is TGTGCCAGCAGTTTAATAGGTACCTACGAGCAGTACTTC. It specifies CASSLIGTYEQYF.

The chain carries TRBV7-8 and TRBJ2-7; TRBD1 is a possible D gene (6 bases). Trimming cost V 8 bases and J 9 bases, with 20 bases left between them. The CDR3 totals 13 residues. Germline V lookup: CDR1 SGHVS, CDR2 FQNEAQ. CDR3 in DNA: TGTGCCAGCTCTCGACAGGTCTACGAGTGGCAGTACTTC. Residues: CASSRQVYEWQYF.

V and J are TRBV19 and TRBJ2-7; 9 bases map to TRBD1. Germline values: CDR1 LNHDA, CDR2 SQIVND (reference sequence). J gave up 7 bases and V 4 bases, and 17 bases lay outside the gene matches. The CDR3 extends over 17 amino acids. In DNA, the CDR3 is TGTGCCAGTAGTAAGGGATCGGGACAGGGATCCATCAGGGAGCAGTACTTC. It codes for CASSKGSGQGSIREQYF.

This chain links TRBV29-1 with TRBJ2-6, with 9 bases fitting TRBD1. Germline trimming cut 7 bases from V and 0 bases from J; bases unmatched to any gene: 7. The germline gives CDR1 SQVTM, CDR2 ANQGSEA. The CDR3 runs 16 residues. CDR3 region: CSAIHRGRSGANVLTF. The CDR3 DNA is TGCAGCGCGATACACAGGGGGCGCTCTGGGGCCAACGTCCTGACTTTC. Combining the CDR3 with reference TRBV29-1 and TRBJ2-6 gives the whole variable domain SAVISQKPSRDICQRGTSLTIQCQVDSQVTMMFWYRQQPGQSLTLIATANQGSEATYESGFVIDKFPISRPNLTFSTLTVSNMSPEDSSIYLCSAIHRGRSGANVLTFGAGSRLTVL.

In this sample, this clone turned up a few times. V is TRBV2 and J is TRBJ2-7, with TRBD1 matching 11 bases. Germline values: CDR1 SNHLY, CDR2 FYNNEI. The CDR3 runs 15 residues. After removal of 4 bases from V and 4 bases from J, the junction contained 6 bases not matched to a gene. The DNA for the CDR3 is TGTGCCAGCAGTGTAGGACAGGGGGCAGAGTACGAGCAGTACTTC. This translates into CASSVGQGAEYEQYF. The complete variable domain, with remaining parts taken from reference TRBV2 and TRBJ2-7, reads EPEVTQTPSHQVTQMGQEVILRCVPISNHLYFYWYRQILGQKVEFLVSFYNNEISEKSEIFDDQFSVERPDGSNFTLKIRSTKLEDSAMYFCASSVGQGAEYEQYFGPGTRLTVT.

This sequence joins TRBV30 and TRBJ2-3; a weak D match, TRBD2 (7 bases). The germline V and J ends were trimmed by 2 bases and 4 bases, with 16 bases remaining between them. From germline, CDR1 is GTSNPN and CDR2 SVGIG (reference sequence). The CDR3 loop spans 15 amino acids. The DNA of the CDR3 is TGTGCCTGGAGTTGGGGGGGGGCCAGGGCAGATACGCAGTATTTT. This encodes CAWSWGGARADTQYF.

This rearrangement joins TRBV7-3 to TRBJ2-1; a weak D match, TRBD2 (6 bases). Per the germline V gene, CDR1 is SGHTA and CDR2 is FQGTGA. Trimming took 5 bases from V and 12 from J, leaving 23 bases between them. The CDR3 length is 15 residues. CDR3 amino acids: CASSGGSGLAGRQFF. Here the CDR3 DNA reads TGTGCCAGCAGCGGCGGCAGCGGTTTGGCGGGACGGCAGTTCTTC.

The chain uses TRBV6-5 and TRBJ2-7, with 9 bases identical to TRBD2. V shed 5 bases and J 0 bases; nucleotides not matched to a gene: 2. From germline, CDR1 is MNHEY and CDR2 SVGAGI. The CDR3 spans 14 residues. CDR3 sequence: CASSKGLASYEQYF. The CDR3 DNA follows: TGTGCCAGCAGTAAGGGACTAGCCTCCTACGAGCAGTACTTC.

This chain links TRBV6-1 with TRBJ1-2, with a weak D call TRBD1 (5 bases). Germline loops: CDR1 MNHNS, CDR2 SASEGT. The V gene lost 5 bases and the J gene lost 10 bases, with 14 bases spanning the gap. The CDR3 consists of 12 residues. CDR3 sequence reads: CASSMRGVFYTF. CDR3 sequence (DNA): TGTGCCAGCAGTATGCGAGGGGTATTCTACACCTTC.

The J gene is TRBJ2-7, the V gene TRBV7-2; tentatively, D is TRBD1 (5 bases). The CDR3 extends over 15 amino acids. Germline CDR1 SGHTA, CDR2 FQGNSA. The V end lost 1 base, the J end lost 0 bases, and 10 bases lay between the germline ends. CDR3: CASSLGGRLSYEQYF. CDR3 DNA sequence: TGTGCCAGCAGCTTAGGGGGCAGGCTCTCCTACGAGCAGTACTTC. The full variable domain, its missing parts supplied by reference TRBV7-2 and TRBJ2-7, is GAGVSQSPSNKVTEKGKDVELRCDPISGHTALYWYRQSLGQGLEFLIYFQGNSAPDKSGLPSDRFSAERTGGSVSTLTIQRTQQEDSAVYLCASSLGGRLSYEQYFGPGTRLTVT.

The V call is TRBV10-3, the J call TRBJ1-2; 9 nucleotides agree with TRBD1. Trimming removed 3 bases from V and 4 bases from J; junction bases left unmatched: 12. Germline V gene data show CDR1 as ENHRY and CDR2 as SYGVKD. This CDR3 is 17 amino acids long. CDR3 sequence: CAISDVTGTGRGYGYTF. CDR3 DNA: TGTGCCATCAGTGACGTGACCGGGACAGGGAGGGGCTATGGCTACACCTTC.

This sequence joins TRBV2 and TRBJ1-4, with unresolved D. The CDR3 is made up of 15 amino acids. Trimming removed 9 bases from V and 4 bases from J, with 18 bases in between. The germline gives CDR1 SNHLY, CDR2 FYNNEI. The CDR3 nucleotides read TGTGCCAGTACTCTAAATCTGGACGTTAATGAAAAACTGTTTTTT. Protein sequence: CASTLNLDVNEKLFF.

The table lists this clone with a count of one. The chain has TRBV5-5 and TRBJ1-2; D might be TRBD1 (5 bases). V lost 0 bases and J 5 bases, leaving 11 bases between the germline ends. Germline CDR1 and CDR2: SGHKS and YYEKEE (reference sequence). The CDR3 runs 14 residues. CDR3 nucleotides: TGTGCCAGCAGCTTGGTGAGCAGGGATTATGGCTACACCTTC. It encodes CASSLVSRDYGYTF.

DNA for the CDR3: TGTGCCTGGGGGTTCGGAAACACCATATATTTT. Residues: CAWGFGNTIYF. The chain carries TRBV30 and TRBJ1-3; the D is unclear. The V and J ends lost 5 bases and 4 bases respectively, with 6 bases between them. The germline CDR1 and CDR2 sequences are GTSNPN and SVGIG (reference sequence). This CDR3 comprises 11 residues.

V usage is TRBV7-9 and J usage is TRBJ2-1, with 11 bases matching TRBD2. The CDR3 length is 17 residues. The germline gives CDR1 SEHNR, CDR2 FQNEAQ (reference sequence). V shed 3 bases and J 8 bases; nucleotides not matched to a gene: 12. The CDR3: CASSLGSGGAGDHEQFF. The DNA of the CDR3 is TGTGCCAGCAGCTTGGGTAGCGGGGGGGCCGGGGACCATGAGCAGTTCTTC.